These 16 T cell receptor beta chains share one sample of origin, sequenced in a study of T cell repertoires in cytomegalovirus infection. TCRdb recomputed calls from the reads with MiXCR, one row per CDR3 protein. The sample gives around 450,000 distinct CDR3 sequences, about a third of which show up once; approximately 14% is in the top ten. Sequenced input: PBMCs. The receptors stem from a human donor in good health (CMV status not recorded). Some clones in this sample may be carry-over from other donors' samples.

This clonotype was counted many times. The CDR3 loop is CASSSRGDTDTQYF. In DNA, the CDR3 is TGTGCCAGCAGTTCCCGCGGGGACACAGATACGCAGTATTTT. The chain joins TRBV28 to TRBJ2-3; D is possibly TRBD2 (6 bases). The germline gives CDR1 MDHEN, CDR2 SYDVKM. The CDR3 has 14 residues. V lost 4 bases and J 2 bases, leaving 10 bases between the germline ends.

This clonotype was seen repeatedly, ten times or more. The chain joins TRBV7-8 to TRBJ1-5; D may be TRBD1 (5 bases). The CDR3 extends over 14 amino acids. V was cut by 5 bases and J by 6 bases, with 14 bases left in between. Germline V gene data show CDR1 as SGHVS and CDR2 as FQNEAQ. DNA of the CDR3: TGTGCCAGCAGCCCAGCCCAGGGTGGTCAGCCCCAGCATTTT. Protein sequence: CASSPAQGGQPQHF. Full variable domain (missing parts from reference TRBV7-8 and TRBJ1-5): GAGVSQSPRYKVAKRGQDVALRCDPISGHVSLFWYQQALGQGPEFLTYFQNEAQLDKSGLPSDRFFAERPEGSVSTLKIQRTQQEDSAVYLCASSPAQGGQPQHFGDGTRLSIL.

A few counts support this clonotype. V and J are TRBV19 and TRBJ1-2; D is unclear. Trimming removed 5 bases at V and 0 bases at J, with 13 bases between. Germline V CDR1 and CDR2: LNHDA, SQIVND (reference sequence). The CDR3 contains 15 residues. CDR3 sequence: CASSVLTETNYGYTF. CDR3 nucleotides: TGTGCCAGTAGTGTCCTGACGGAAACTAACTATGGCTACACCTTC.

With regard to this clonotype: One base away lies a much larger clone, so this may be a sequencing read error. The chain is built from TRBV7-2 and TRBJ2-5, with unresolved D. Germline CDR1 SGHTA, CDR2 FQGNSA. The CDR3 has 13 residues. DNA for the CDR3: TGTTCCAGCAGCTTCCGGGCCCTAGAGACCCAGTACTTC. Translated: CSSSFRALETQYF.

J is TRBJ1-5 and V is TRBV6-2 or TRBV6-3; possible D gene TRBD1, 5 bases. Germline V gene data show CDR1 as MNHEY and CDR2 as SVGEGT. This CDR3 contains 14 residues. V lost 8 bases to trimming and J lost 4 bases, with 15 bases between them. Here the CDR3 reads CASQYGAVNQPQHF. The CDR3 coding sequence is TGTGCCAGCCAGTACGGGGCCGTGAATCAGCCCCAGCATTTT.

A note on this clonotype: One end of the junction does not line up with germline, which may come from a read error. The chain employs TRBV11-2 and TRBJ1-6, with a possible D match to TRBD1 (5 bases). Germline V gives CDR1 SGHAT, CDR2 FQNNGV. There are 14 residues in the CDR3. The CDR3: CASRGPGPNSTLHF. CDR3 sequence (DNA): TGTGCCAGCCGCGGGCCAGGGCCTAATTCAACCCTCCACTTT.

This clonotype was recorded many times. The V call is TRBV28, the J call TRBJ1-5; D may be TRBD1 (6 bases). Germline V lookup: CDR1 MDHEN, CDR2 SYDVKM. Trimming cost V 1 base and J 0 bases, with 10 bases left between them. The CDR3 runs 16 residues. This CDR3 is CASSLFPTGSNQPQHF. The CDR3 nucleotides are TGTGCCAGCAGTTTATTCCCGACAGGTAGCAATCAGCCCCAGCATTTT.

This clonotype came up a few times. The genes are TRBV12-3 or TRBV12-4 and TRBJ2-5; no clear D gene. The V and J ends lost 8 bases and 4 bases respectively, with 8 bases between them. CDR3 length equals 11 residues. This CDR3 reads CASEEGETQYF. The CDR3 nucleotides are TGTGCCAGCGAAGAAGGAGAGACCCAGTACTTC.

This clonotype has more than one count but fewer than ten. Compared with germline, one end of the junction differs, possibly owing to a read error. CDR3 nucleotides: TGTGCAAGCAGCCAGAGCACAGATACGCAGTCTTTT. Amino acids: CASSQSTDTQSF. V usage is TRBV7-6 and J usage is TRBJ2-3; no firm D call. The germline gives CDR1 SGHVS, CDR2 FNYEAQ. The CDR3 loop spans 12 amino acids.

V is TRBV7-3 and J is TRBJ2-2; 9 bases line up with TRBD2. The CDR3 contains 14 residues. V lost 8 bases to trimming and J lost 0 bases; unmatched junction nucleotides: 1. The germline CDR1 and CDR2 sequences are SGHTA and FQGTGA. CDR3 sequence (DNA): TGTGCCAGCGGCGGGGGGGCGAACACCGGGGAGCTGTTTTTT. Protein: CASGGGANTGELFF.

This clonotype was observed a handful of times. The chain links TRBV6-5 to TRBJ1-3; unclear D gene. The V and J ends lost 2 bases and 2 bases respectively, with 16 bases between them. Germline V gene lookup returns CDR1 MNHEY and CDR2 SVGAGI. This CDR3 contains 17 residues. The chain's CDR3 is CASSYLPPQSTGNTIYF. The DNA for the CDR3 is TGTGCCAGCAGTTACCTCCCCCCACAGAGTACTGGAAACACCATATATTTT.

As concerns this clonotype: This clone may be a read error of a much larger clone one base away. This chain links TRBV7-2 with TRBJ2-7, with 10 nucleotides matching TRBD2. Per germline, CDR1 SGHTA and CDR2 FQGNSA. The CDR3 has 16 amino acids. In DNA form, the CDR3 reads TGTGCCAGCAGCTTAGTAGCGGGGGGCCTCTCCAACGAGCAGTACTTC. It yields the protein CASSLVAGGLSNEQYF.

The genes are TRBV20-1 and TRBJ2-1; TRBD2 matches 9 bases. The J segment lost 6 bases and the V segment lost 4 bases, leaving 10 bases of the junction unmatched. CDR1 DFQATT and CDR2 SNEGSKA come from the germline V gene (reference sequence). This CDR3 region has 15 residues. The CDR3 reads CSANDGGGAGNEQFF. The CDR3 nucleotides are TGCAGTGCTAATGATGGCGGGGGGGCAGGCAATGAGCAGTTCTTC.

This clonotype was counted a few times. CDR3: CASSFLQTGGEQYF. CDR3 DNA sequence: TGTGCCAGCAGTTTCCTGCAAACGGGGGGCGAGCAGTACTTC. The chain carries TRBV27 and TRBJ2-7, with 7 positions matching TRBD2. V lost 3 bases and J lost 6; bases outside the gene matches: 8. Germline CDR1 is MNHEY and CDR2 is SMNVEV (reference sequence). This CDR3 is built from 14 residues.

There are a few counts of this clonotype. The chain joins TRBV6-4 to TRBJ1-2; 11 bases line up with TRBD1. Trimming took 2 bases from V and 4 from J; bases not matched to a gene: 3. This CDR3 comprises 15 residues. Per germline, CDR1 MRHNA and CDR2 SNTAGT. The CDR3 spells CASSDGTGGLYGYTF. The CDR3 DNA reads as TGTGCCAGCAGTGACGGGACAGGGGGACTCTATGGCTACACCTTC.

The chain uses TRBV4-3 and TRBJ2-5, with no clear D. V shed 0 bases and J shed 2 bases, with 7 bases lying between them. This CDR3 is 14 amino acids long. Per germline, CDR1 LGHNA and CDR2 YSLEER. CDR3 in amino acids: CASSQDDGQETQYF. The CDR3 DNA reads as TGCGCCAGCAGCCAAGATGACGGGCAAGAGACCCAGTACTTC.